Sequencing of this T cell receptor (beta chain) was carried out in a study of regulatory T cells in long-lasting Graves disease. General observations from the study: Among the persistent patients, 2,741 public clonotypes were shared, more than the approximately 1,000 shared among new patients. Reduced TCR diversity was observed in persistent Graves' patients versus newly diagnosed patients.

The TCR beta library used iRepertoire HTBI primers with Arm-PCR amplification of CDR3. TCRdb independently ran MiXCR on the multiplex PCR reads; one entry per CDR3 protein. The sample comprises hundreds of thousands of distinct CDR3 sequences, 20% to 25% of which are singletons, and less than 9% rests with the top ten. This clonotype was recorded once. Its cognate antigen is unknown. The V end was cut by 4 bases, the J end by 7 bases, with 5 bases between. The length of the CDR3 is 11 residues. Per germline, CDR1 SGHTA and CDR2 FQGNSA. Time point: persistent/refractory GD, antithyroid drugs over 5 years with positive TRAb. With RNA extracted from PBMCs as input, the TCR library was made. Roughly 8.2-milliliter peripheral blood samples went into EDTA tubes.

This TCR was recovered from a female donor with Graves disease. The chain joins TRBV7-2 to TRBJ2-1; D not resolved. Here the sequenced sample was peripheral blood mononuclear cells (PBMCs), taken when the disease was refractory, from a patient treated with antithyroid drugs. The CDR3 loop is CASSWWNEQFF. The CDR3 bases are TGTGCCAGCAGCTGGTGGAATGAGCAGTTCTTC.